This T cell receptor (beta chain) was obtained from a study of identical twins. Study conclusions and caveats: There was an excess of low generation probability in the out-of-frame alpha sequences that twins shared. Interpretation of the results relied on cross-sectional statistical analysis and not on following the same donors. Cord blood beta clonotypes present at high abundance carried fewer insertions; no such pattern appeared in memory repertoires.

Each donor was a healthy Caucasian. The CDR3 sequence is 12 residues long. The germline CDR1 and CDR2 sequences are LNHNV and YYDKDF (reference sequence). Trimming cost V 3 bases and J 5 bases, with 4 bases left between them. A single record per CDR3 protein comes from TCRdb applying MiXCR to the 5' RACE reads. The sample has around 490,000 distinct CDR3 sequences; 13% to 15% are singletons. Turning to this clonotype: Its antigen is as yet unknown.

This sample also belongs to another study, concerning yellow fever vaccine responses in identical twins.

The sequencing sample was made of CD4+ T cells sorted from blood. The chain couples TRBV15 to TRBJ2-2; D gene uncertain. The clonotype originates from a woman between 18 and 30 years old in good health. CDR3 loop: CATSRITGELFF. The CDR3 DNA reads as TGTGCCACCAGCAGGATAACCGGGGAGCTGTTTTTT.